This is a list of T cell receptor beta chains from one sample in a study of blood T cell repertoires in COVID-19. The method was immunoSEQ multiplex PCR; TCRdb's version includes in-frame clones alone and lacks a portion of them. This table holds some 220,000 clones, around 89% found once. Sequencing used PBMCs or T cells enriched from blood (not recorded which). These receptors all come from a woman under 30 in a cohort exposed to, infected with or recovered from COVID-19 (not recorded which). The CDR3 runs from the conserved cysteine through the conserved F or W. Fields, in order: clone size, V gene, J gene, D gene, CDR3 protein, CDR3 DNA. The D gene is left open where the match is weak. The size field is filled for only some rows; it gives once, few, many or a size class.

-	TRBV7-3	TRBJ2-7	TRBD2	CASSSSGTSGSYEQYF	TGTGCCAGCAGCTCCTCCGGGACTAGCGGCTCCTACGAGCAGTACTTC
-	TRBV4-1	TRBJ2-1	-	CASSQSEELNEQFF	TGCGCCAGCAGCCAGTCCGAAGAGTTAAATGAGCAGTTCTTC
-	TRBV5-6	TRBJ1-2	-	CASSERQYGYTF	TGTGCCAGCAGCGAGCGACAGTATGGCTACACCTTC
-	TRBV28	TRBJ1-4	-	CASSPSNEKLFF	TGTGCCAGCAGTCCCTCTAATGAAAAACTGTTTTTT
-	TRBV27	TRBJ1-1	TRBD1	CASSLSRRQGTTEAFF	TGTGCCAGCAGTTTGTCTCGACGACAGGGCACGACTGAAGCTTTCTTT
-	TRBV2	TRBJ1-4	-	CASSEQVSANEKLFF	TGTGCCAGCAGTGAACAAGTTTCAGCTAATGAAAAACTGTTTTTT
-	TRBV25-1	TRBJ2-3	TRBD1	CASRENRDRESTDTQYF	TGTGCCAGCCGAGAGAACCGGGACAGGGAGAGCACAGATACGCAGTATTTT
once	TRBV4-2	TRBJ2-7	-	CASSPVQTHGGFSYEQYF	TGTGCCAGCAGCCCAGTTCAGACCCACGGGGGATTCTCGTACGAGCAGTACTTC
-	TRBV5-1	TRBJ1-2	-	CASSPGTNNYGYTF	TGCGCCAGCAGCCCGGGGACAAATAACTATGGCTACACCTTC
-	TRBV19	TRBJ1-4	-	CASSIVGRGGTNEKLFF	TGTGCCAGTAGTATAGTTGGGAGAGGGGGTACTAATGAAAAACTGTTTTTT
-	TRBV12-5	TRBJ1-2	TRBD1	CASGNIPGQEMYGYTF	TGTGCTAGTGGAAACATTCCGGGACAGGAAATGTATGGCTACACCTTC
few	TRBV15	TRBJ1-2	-	CATSIQGLDYGYTF	TGTGCCACCAGCATTCAGGGGTTAGACTATGGCTACACCTTC